The 23 T cell receptor beta chains below all came from one sample that was sequenced in a study of T cell responses to AZD1222 COVID-19 vaccine. The protocol was immunoSEQ multiplex PCR, while the TCRdb copy is restricted to in-frame clones and leaves out a portion. Of approximately 130,000 clones listed, roughly nine tenths are singletons. Sequencing used peripheral blood, obtained on day 0 of AZD1222 vaccination. The receptors come from an adult in good health.

The chain is built from TRBV7-9 and TRBJ2-7; D is undetermined. Per the germline V gene, CDR1 is SEHNR and CDR2 is FQNEAQ (reference sequence). CDR3 length: 13 residues. V lost 0 bases, J lost 4 bases, and 7 bases lay in between. The CDR3 here is CASSLAFTYEQYF. The CDR3 coding sequence is TGTGCCAGCAGCTTAGCGTTCACATACGAGCAGTACTTC. Together with reference TRBV7-9 and TRBJ2-7, the CDR3 gives the full variable domain: DTGVSQNPRHKITKRGQNVTFRCDPISEHNRLYWYRQTLGQGPEFLTYFQNEAQLEKSRLLSDRFSAERPKGSFSTLEIQRTEQGDSAMYLCASSLAFTYEQYFGPGTRLTVT.

The J gene is TRBJ2-5, the V gene TRBV4-2; possible D gene TRBD2, 6 bases. This CDR3 region has 13 residues. V was shortened by 0 bases and J by 5 bases, with 7 bases between the two germline ends. Germline V gene data show CDR1 as LGHNA and CDR2 as YNFKEQ. The CDR3 nucleotides read TGTGCCAGCAGCCAAGAAGGAGGGGAGACCCAGTACTTC. It translates to CASSQEGGETQYF.

The V gene is TRBV27, the J gene TRBJ1-5; D not resolved. Trimming pared 3 bases from V and 2 bases from J, leaving 8 bases between. Germline V gives CDR1 MNHEY, CDR2 SMNVEV (reference sequence). This CDR3 is built from 14 residues. The DNA of the CDR3 is TGTGCCAGCAGTTTCTCCGGGGGCAATCAGCCCCAGCATTTT. Translating it yields CASSFSGGNQPQHF.

The V gene is TRBV2, the J gene TRBJ1-2; no clear D gene. Germline V gives CDR1 SNHLY, CDR2 FYNNEI. The CDR3 extends over 13 amino acids. V lost 7 bases to trimming and J lost 7 bases, with 16 bases between them. The CDR3 sequence is CASTEWSFSGYTF. DNA for the CDR3: TGTGCCAGCACAGAGTGGTCTTTCTCTGGCTACACCTTC.

The chain links TRBV19 to TRBJ1-1; 9 nucleotides match TRBD1. The CDR3 consists of 16 residues. After removal of 5 bases from V and 0 bases from J, the junction contained 7 bases not matched to a gene. The germline CDR1 and CDR2 sequences are LNHDA and SQIVND (reference sequence). The DNA for the CDR3 is TGTGCCAGTAGTGCACAGGGGGCTATAATGAACACTGAAGCTTTCTTT. Translating it yields CASSAQGAIMNTEAFF.

The rearrangement joins TRBV6-1 to TRBJ1-1, with 7 positions matching TRBD1. The V and J ends lost 1 base and 0 bases, in that order; junction bases with no gene match: 5. Germline CDR1 and CDR2: MNHNS and SASEGT. The length of the CDR3 is 16 residues. CDR3 in amino acids: CASSEGAGGLNTEAFF. CDR3 sequence (DNA): TGTGCCAGCAGTGAAGGGGCAGGGGGTTTGAACACTGAAGCTTTCTTT.

The genes are TRBV27 and TRBJ1-5; TRBD1 is a possible D gene (6 bases). Germline lookup yields CDR1 MNHEY and CDR2 SMNVEV (reference sequence). The CDR3 runs to 15 residues. Trimming cost V 2 bases and J 4 bases, with 12 bases left between them. The CDR3 reads CASSLGGQGNQPQHF. As DNA, the CDR3 is TGTGCCAGCAGTTTAGGGGGGCAGGGAAATCAGCCCCAGCATTTT.

The genes are TRBV5-6 and TRBJ2-3, with TRBD2 matching over 16 bases. Germline CDR1 and CDR2: SGHDT and YYEEEE. This CDR3 spans 19 amino acids. With V trimmed by 5 bases and J by 2 bases, 11 bases remained unmatched. This CDR3 is CASSPPSGLAGGPTDTQYF. The CDR3, as DNA: TGTGCCAGCAGTCCTCCCTCGGGACTAGCGGGAGGGCCCACAGATACGCAGTATTTT.

This chain joins TRBV7-8 and TRBJ1-2; D possibly corresponds to TRBD1 (5 bases). V was trimmed by 2 bases and J by 6 bases, leaving 19 bases between them. CDR1 and CDR2 (germline): SGHVS, FQNEAQ. The CDR3 has 16 amino acids. DNA for the CDR3: TGTGCCAGCAGCTTATCAACCCCAGGGAGAGGAGATGGCTACACCTTC. Protein sequence: CASSLSTPGRGDGYTF.

This chain uses TRBV24-1 with TRBJ2-1; 7 bases are a match to TRBD1. J gave up 2 bases and V 5 bases, and 5 bases lay outside the gene matches. Germline V lookup: CDR1 KGHDR, CDR2 SFDVKD. This CDR3 is 15 amino acids long. CDR3 in amino acids: CATSAATGAYNEQFF. The CDR3 nucleotides are TGTGCCACCAGTGCCGCAACAGGGGCCTACAATGAGCAGTTCTTC.

The chain's CDR3 is CASSYSPSGGHNEQFF. In DNA form, the CDR3 reads TGTGCCAGCAGTTACTCGCCTAGCGGGGGCCATAATGAGCAGTTCTTC. The V call is TRBV6-5, the J call TRBJ2-1; 10 nucleotides align to TRBD2. The CDR3 covers 16 residues. Unmatched junction bases numbered 6, after V lost 0 bases and J lost 7 bases. Germline loops: CDR1 MNHEY, CDR2 SVGAGI.

The V gene is TRBV7-6, the J gene TRBJ2-1; 12 bases fit TRBD2. The CDR3 spans 18 residues. The J segment lost 0 bases and the V segment lost 0 bases, leaving 3 bases of the junction unmatched. From germline, CDR1 is SGHVS and CDR2 FNYEAQ. CDR3 nucleotides: TGTGCCAGCAGCTTAGCTGTGACTAGCGGGAGCTCCTACAATGAGCAGTTCTTC. This codes for CASSLAVTSGSSYNEQFF.

The V call is TRBV28, the J call TRBJ1-2, with D hard to call. V dropped 4 bases and J dropped 7 bases, with 13 bases sitting between them. The germline CDR1 and CDR2 sequences are MDHEN and SYDVKM. The CDR3 runs 13 residues. The CDR3 here is CASSSPERPGYTF. Here the CDR3 DNA reads TGTGCCAGCAGTTCCCCGGAAAGACCTGGCTACACCTTC.

The chain employs TRBV10-3 and TRBJ1-3, with TRBD1 matching over 9 bases. Germline CDR1 and CDR2: ENHRY and SYGVKD. The trim removed 5 bases at V and 3 bases at J, leaving 5 bases unmatched. The CDR3 spans 15 residues. The CDR3 nucleotides read TGTGCCATCAGTAGGGACAGGGTCGATGGAAACACCATATATTTT. Translated, it gives CAISRDRVDGNTIYF.

The chain couples TRBV7-3 to TRBJ2-3; 15 nucleotides align to TRBD2. CDR1 is SGHTA, CDR2 FQGTGA, per germline. This CDR3 has 17 residues. With 5 bases clipped from V and 3 bases from J, the junction kept 6 bases outside the gene matches. CDR3 in amino acids: CASSPGLAGGQTDTQYF. The CDR3 DNA reads as TGTGCCAGCAGCCCGGGACTAGCGGGGGGTCAGACAGATACGCAGTATTTT.

The V call is TRBV7-2, the J call TRBJ1-2; D gene uncertain. The V gene lost 1 base and the J gene lost 7 bases, with 10 bases spanning the gap. Germline lookup yields CDR1 SGHTA and CDR2 FQGNSA. The length of the CDR3 is 13 residues. The CDR3: CASSLVRAGGYTF. DNA of the CDR3: TGTGCCAGCAGCTTAGTAAGGGCCGGTGGCTACACCTTC.

The chain carries TRBV18 and TRBJ1-2, with a tentative D call TRBD1 (6 bases). The ends were cut back, 0 bases at V and 2 bases at J, with 10 bases in the middle. The CDR3 runs to 15 residues. The germline V gene has CDR1 KGHSH and CDR2 LQKENI. In DNA form, the CDR3 reads TGTGCCAGCTCACCACCGAACAGGGCAAACTATGGCTACACCTTC. Residues: CASSPPNRANYGYTF.

The J gene is TRBJ1-6, the V gene TRBV4-3; D uncertain. The CDR3 has 16 residues. Trimming left V 3 bases short and J 4 bases short, with 13 bases between. CDR1 and CDR2 (germline): LGHNA, YSLEER. The CDR3 bases are TGCGCCAGCAGCCAGGGCCCGGGTGGTTATAATTCACCCCTCCACTTT. This translates into CASSQGPGGYNSPLHF.

V usage is TRBV12-3 or TRBV12-4 and J usage is TRBJ1-1; 7 positions agree with TRBD1. CDR3 length: 13 residues. Trimming took 2 bases from V and 12 from J; bases not matched to a gene: 9. The CDR3 nucleotides read TGTGCCAGCAGTTTACGCCGGGACAGCGAGCCTTTCTTT. Its protein product is CASSLRRDSEPFF.

This chain joins TRBV5-1 and TRBJ1-3; unclear D gene. The CDR3 consists of 15 residues. Between the trimmed V and J ends, which lost 0 bases and 4 bases, there was a span of 11 bases. Germline loops: CDR1 SGHRS, CDR2 YFSETQ. The CDR3 here is CASSLVPGGGNTIYF. For the CDR3, the DNA is TGCGCCAGCAGCTTGGTTCCGGGAGGAGGAAACACCATATATTTT.

The chain has TRBV3-1 (or the pseudogene TRBV3-2) and TRBJ2-3; no reliable D call. The CDR3 totals 14 residues. Germline V CDR1 and CDR2: LGHDT, YNNKEL (reference sequence). The germline V and J ends were trimmed by 4 bases and 2 bases, with 10 bases remaining between them. CDR3 bases: TGTGCCAGCAGCCGGATAGACTCCACAGATACGCAGTATTTT. It yields the protein CASSRIDSTDTQYF.

This clone was picked up a small number of times. CDR3 in amino acids: CSVFRGGGGYTF. In nucleotides, the CDR3 is TGCAGCGTTTTTAGAGGGGGTGGTGGCTACACCTTC. The chain recombines TRBV29-1 with TRBJ1-2; D is possibly TRBD1 (6 bases). The V gene's germline CDR1 is SQVTM and CDR2 ANQGSEA. V was pared by 5 bases and J by 7 bases, with 14 bases between. This CDR3 region has 12 residues.

This chain uses TRBV12-3 or TRBV12-4 with TRBJ1-1; D call uncertain. The length of the CDR3 is 13 residues. V dropped 5 bases and J dropped 1 base, with 8 bases sitting between them. This CDR3 reads CASSARENTEAFF. In DNA, the CDR3 is TGTGCCAGCAGTGCGAGAGAGAACACTGAAGCTTTCTTT.